Below, 13 T cell receptor beta chains from the same sample are listed, as sequenced in a study of spatial heterogeneity in lung cancer. TCRdb fed the 5' RACE reads into MiXCR, producing one record per CDR3 protein. The repertoire holds roughly 48,000 distinct CDR3 sequences, with under 6% as singletons. Time point in this sample: sample taken at primary tumor resection. The sample consisted of PBMCs, taken at surgery. The receptors derive from a male donor with early-stage non-small cell lung cancer.

This clonotype was recorded at least ten times. Here the CDR3 reads CSAQGQFNQPQHF. The CDR3 DNA sequence: TGCAGTGCCCAGGGACAGTTCAATCAGCCCCAGCATTTT. The rearrangement joins TRBV20-1 to TRBJ1-5, with 7 positions matching TRBD1. The CDR3 length is 13 residues. Germline loops: CDR1 DFQATT, CDR2 SNEGSKA (reference sequence). V lost 6 bases to trimming and J lost 3 bases; unmatched junction nucleotides: 5.

Ten or more counts support this clonotype. V and J are TRBV20-1 and TRBJ2-5; 15 bases are a match to TRBD2. The CDR3 is 17 amino acids. Germline loops: CDR1 DFQATT, CDR2 SNEGSKA (reference sequence). The J segment lost 3 bases and the V segment lost 0 bases, leaving 5 bases of the junction unmatched. The CDR3 loop is CSARESWTSGREETQYF. In DNA, the CDR3 is TGCAGTGCTAGAGAATCCTGGACTAGCGGGAGGGAAGAGACCCAGTACTTC.

This clonotype was recorded many times. The chain carries TRBV18 and TRBJ2-7; 7 positions match TRBD1. J was trimmed by 5 bases and V by 1 base; bases with no gene match: 8. Germline CDR1 KGHSH, CDR2 LQKENI. The CDR3 extends over 15 amino acids. The CDR3 reads CASSPLGDSSDEQYF. The CDR3 region has the DNA TGTGCCAGCTCACCACTGGGGGACAGTTCCGACGAGCAGTACTTC. The full variable domain, with the rest looked up from reference TRBV18 and TRBJ2-7, is NAGVMQNPRHLVRRRGQEARLRCSPMKGHSHVYWYRQLPEEGLKFMVYLQKENIIDESGMPKERFSAEFPKEGPSILRIQQVVRGDSAAYFCASSPLGDSSDEQYFGPGTRLTVT.

This clonotype was detected many times. The V gene is TRBV29-1, the J gene TRBJ2-5; D not resolved. The V end was cut by 5 bases, the J end by 5 bases, with 6 bases between. The germline V gene encodes CDR1 SQVTM and CDR2 ANQGSEA. There are 10 residues in the CDR3. The CDR3 reads CSVFRETQYF. For the CDR3, the DNA is TGCAGCGTTTTTCGCGAGACCCAGTACTTC.

This clonotype was observed at least ten times. The V and J genes are TRBV5-1 and TRBJ1-5; the D gene is possibly TRBD1 (6 bases). Germline CDR1 SGHRS, CDR2 YFSETQ. Trimming left V 0 bases short and J 7 bases short, with 8 bases between. The length of the CDR3 is 13 residues. CDR3 in amino acids: CASSLAGEQPQHF. DNA of the CDR3: TGCGCCAGCAGCTTGGCAGGGGAACAGCCCCAGCATTTT.

This clonotype was seen at least ten times. The genes are TRBV5-4 and TRBJ2-2; D is possibly TRBD2 (6 bases). Between the trimmed V and J ends, which lost 3 bases and 4 bases, there was a span of 16 bases. The CDR3 runs to 16 residues. Germline assignment: CDR1 SGHNT and CDR2 YYREEE (reference sequence). In DNA form, the CDR3 reads TGTGCCAGCAGCTCCTGGAGGGCGGGTCGCACCGGGGAGCTGTTTTTT. Its translation: CASSSWRAGRTGELFF.

This clonotype was observed at least ten times. J is TRBJ2-1 and V is TRBV11-2; possible D gene TRBD1, 6 bases. Germline assignment: CDR1 SGHAT and CDR2 FQNNGV. Trimming removed 5 bases at V and 4 bases at J, with 15 bases between. The CDR3 covers 15 residues. This chain's CDR3 is CASSPLRGGYNEQFF. For the CDR3, the DNA is TGTGCCAGCAGCCCACTCAGGGGCGGGTACAATGAGCAGTTCTTC. The complete variable domain, with remaining parts taken from reference TRBV11-2 and TRBJ2-1, reads EAGVAQSPRYKIIEKRQSVAFWCNPISGHATLYWYQQILGQGPKLLIQFQNNGVVDDSQLPKDRFSAERLKGVDSTLKIQPAKLEDSAVYLCASSPLRGGYNEQFFGPGTRLTVL.

This clonotype was recorded at least ten times. This chain connects TRBV5-1 to TRBJ2-4, with D possibly TRBD1 on 6 matching bases. V lost 0 bases and J lost 5, with 6 bases in between. The CDR3 runs 13 residues. Germline CDR1 SGHRS, CDR2 YFSETQ. CDR3 in amino acids: CASSLGQENIQYF. CDR3 in DNA: TGCGCCAGCAGCTTGGGACAGGAAAACATTCAGTACTTC. Using reference TRBV5-1 and TRBJ2-4 for the parts outside the CDR3, the full variable domain is KAGVTQTPRYLIKTRGQQVTLSCSPISGHRSVSWYQQTPGQGLQFLFEYFSETQRNKGNFPGRFSGRQFSNSRSEMNVSTLELGDSALYLCASSLGQENIQYFGAGTRLSVL.

This chain's CDR3 is CASSIGLAGGPAEQYF. Written as DNA, the CDR3 is TGTGCCAGTAGTATCGGACTAGCGGGAGGGCCTGCCGAGCAGTACTTC. V gene TRBV19 combines with J gene TRBJ2-7, with 15 bases aligning to TRBD2. The CDR3 has 16 residues. Trimming took 3 bases from V and 6 from J; bases not matched to a gene: 6. The V gene's germline CDR1 is LNHDA and CDR2 SQIVND (reference sequence). Filled out from reference TRBV19 and TRBJ2-7, the complete variable domain reads DGGITQSPKYLFRKEGQNVTLSCEQNLNHDAMYWYRQDPGQGLRLIYYSQIVNDFQKGDIAEGYSVSREKKESFPLTVTSAQKNPTAFYLCASSIGLAGGPAEQYFGPGTRLTVT.

This clonotype was seen repeatedly, ten times or more. J is TRBJ2-1 and V is TRBV5-1; 9 nucleotides align to TRBD2. The CDR3 runs 15 residues. The germline V gene encodes CDR1 SGHRS and CDR2 YFSETQ. Trimming cost V 0 bases and J 4 bases; bases outside gene matches: 2. The CDR3 reads CASSLGLAGYNEQFF. The CDR3 DNA is TGCGCCAGCAGCTTGGGGCTAGCGGGGTACAATGAGCAGTTCTTC.

The sample holds many counts of this clonotype. The CDR3: CASSQANSGGYGYTF. The DNA of the CDR3 is TGCGCCAGCAGCCAAGCCAACAGTGGAGGCTATGGCTACACCTTC. The V and J genes are TRBV4-3 and TRBJ1-2; no clear D gene. The CDR3 has 15 residues. V was shortened by 1 base and J by 4 bases, with 13 bases between the two germline ends. CDR1 LGHNA and CDR2 YSLEER come from the germline V gene.

This clonotype was picked up many times. The CDR3 region has the DNA TGCGCCAGCAGCACAGGGACTAGCGGGGCCTACGAGCAGTACTTC. Protein product: CASSTGTSGAYEQYF. This chain connects TRBV5-1 to TRBJ2-7; 13 bases agree with TRBD2. CDR1 is SGHRS, CDR2 YFSETQ, per germline. This CDR3 has 15 amino acids. V lost 4 bases and J lost 2; bases outside the gene matches: 3.

Worth noting for this clonotype: Being one base from a much bigger clone, this may be a read error. The CDR3 bases are TGTGCCAGCAGCCCTAGGGACTCACAGTTCTTC. Translation: CASSPRDSQFF. V usage is TRBV7-9 and J usage is TRBJ2-1; TRBD2 might be the D (6 bases). Germline V lookup: CDR1 SEHNR, CDR2 FQNEAQ (reference sequence). The V gene lost 5 bases and the J gene lost 13 bases, with 12 bases spanning the gap. This CDR3 contains 11 residues.